These 8 T cell receptor beta chains share one sample of origin, sequenced in a study of shared clonotypes between healthy human individuals. Data came from immunoSEQ multiplex PCR; TCRdb stores just in-frame clones and leaves some out. The sample comprises fewer than 850,000 clones, more than 70% of which are singletons, and approximately 1.8% rests with the top ten. Source material: memory CD4+ T cells sorted from blood. The sample's subset: CD45RA-negative fraction. The receptors derive from a woman between 25 and 40 years old in good health.

The CDR3 sequence: CASSLIRTGPYEQYF. The CDR3 DNA reads TGTGCCAGCAGTTTGATTAGGACAGGGCCCTACGAGCAGTACTTC. This chain joins TRBV27 and TRBJ2-7; TRBD1 aligns across 8 bases. The CDR3 consists of 15 residues. J gave up 2 bases and V 3 bases, and 6 bases lay outside the gene matches. Germline-derived CDR1 and CDR2 are MNHEY and SMNVEV (reference sequence).

This chain connects TRBV6-6 to TRBJ2-7; 11 bases fit TRBD2. The length of the CDR3 is 15 residues. Trimming cost V 8 bases and J 1 base; bases outside gene matches: 7. Per germline, CDR1 MNHNY and CDR2 SVGAGI (reference sequence). The CDR3 DNA follows: TGTGCCAGCCGCTACGGGACTAGCGGTTCCTACGAGCAGTACTTC. Amino acid sequence: CASRYGTSGSYEQYF.

This chain uses TRBV27 with TRBJ2-1, with 13 bases identical to TRBD2. V dropped 3 bases and J dropped 12; count of bases not matched to a gene: 8. Germline V gives CDR1 MNHEY, CDR2 SMNVEV (reference sequence). This CDR3 has 15 amino acids. CDR3 DNA sequence: TGTGCCAGCAGTTTGACTAGCGGGAGGATGGAACCGCAGTTCTTC. Its protein is CASSLTSGRMEPQFF.

The chain carries TRBV5-2 and TRBJ1-5; the table names TRBD1, a call not compared with the DNA. TRBV5-2 is a known pseudogene. The length of the CDR3 is 14 residues. The CDR3 DNA reads TGTGCCAGCAGTGAAAGGGGACAGGGAGGGCCCCAGCATTTT. This encodes CASSERGQGGPQHF.

This chain uses TRBV7-8 with TRBJ1-1; 7 bases fit TRBD1. This CDR3 comprises 15 residues. The J segment lost 0 bases and the V segment lost 5 bases, leaving 6 bases of the junction unmatched. In germline, CDR1 is SGHVS, CDR2 FQNEAQ. Here the CDR3 DNA reads TGTGCCAGCAGCATACAGGGGCTACTGAACACTGAAGCTTTCTTT. This sequence encodes CASSIQGLLNTEAFF.

The V call is TRBV5-1, the J call TRBJ2-2; TRBD1 is a possible D gene (6 bases). Germline loops: CDR1 SGHRS, CDR2 YFSETQ. Trimming shortened V by 3 bases and J by 6 bases, and 15 bases separated the two germline ends. This CDR3 has 15 amino acids. CDR3 residues: CASSSARGGSGELFF. The DNA for the CDR3 is TGCGCCAGCAGCTCGGCCAGGGGTGGTTCCGGGGAGCTGTTTTTT.

Of note for this clone: The same CDR3 also results from other DNA sequences found in this sample. The genes are TRBV18 and TRBJ1-6; the match to TRBD1 covers 7 bases. The junction had 1 base not matched to a gene; V was cut back by 1 base and J by 7 bases. There are 14 residues in the CDR3. Germline-derived CDR1 and CDR2 are KGHSH and LQKENI. The CDR3 is CASSPQGANSPLHF. The CDR3 DNA follows: TGTGCCAGCTCACCACAGGGGGCGAATTCACCCCTCCACTTT.

The chain recombines TRBV2 with TRBJ2-1, with 8 bases identical to TRBD2. V dropped 5 bases and J dropped 7; count of bases not matched to a gene: 7. Germline loops: CDR1 SNHLY, CDR2 FYNNEI. The CDR3 is 14 amino acids. The CDR3 region is CASSRSGSPNEQFF. For the CDR3, the DNA is TGTGCCAGCAGTCGGAGCGGGAGCCCAAATGAGCAGTTCTTC. Using reference TRBV2 and TRBJ2-1 for the parts outside the CDR3, the full variable domain is EPEVTQTPSHQVTQMGQEVILRCVPISNHLYFYWYRQILGQKVEFLVSFYNNEISEKSEIFDDQFSVERPDGSNFTLKIRSTKLEDSAMYFCASSRSGSPNEQFFGPGTRLTVL.